The 10 T cell receptor beta chains below were found in one sample sequenced in a study of blood T cell repertoires in COVID-19. TCRdb keeps only in-frame clones here, not all; method: immunoSEQ multiplex PCR. The sample contains more than 200,000 clones, roughly 87% of which appear only once. What was sequenced was peripheral blood. These receptor sequences come from a human donor in a cohort sampled during active COVID-19.

J is TRBJ1-1 and V is TRBV19; D gene ambiguous. Germline CDR1 reads LNHDA; CDR2 reads SQIVND (reference sequence). There are 16 residues in the CDR3. V shed 3 bases and J shed 1 base, with 15 bases lying between them. CDR3 region: CASSMEVRDRNTEAFF. The CDR3 DNA follows: TGTGCCAGTAGTATGGAGGTGAGGGATAGGAACACTGAAGCTTTCTTT.

The CDR3 DNA follows: TGTGCCAGCAGACCCGGGGGAGCCCCACATACGCAGTATTTT. It specifies CASRPGGAPHTQYF. This rearrangement joins TRBV6-5 to TRBJ2-3; a weak D match, TRBD2 (6 bases). Trimming cost V 6 bases and J 7 bases, with 17 bases left between them. There are 14 residues in the CDR3. The germline CDR1 and CDR2 sequences are MNHEY and SVGAGI.

This clone was counted once. The chain is built from TRBV7-9 and TRBJ1-2; D possibly corresponds to TRBD1 (5 bases). Germline CDR1 and CDR2: SEHNR and FQNEAQ (reference sequence). V gave up 5 bases and J gave up 0 bases, with 13 bases separating them. CDR3 length: 15 amino acids. This CDR3 is CASSHRDSANYGYTF. CDR3 sequence (DNA): TGTGCCAGCAGCCACCGGGACTCTGCTAACTATGGCTACACCTTC. The full variable domain, rest sourced from reference TRBV7-9 and TRBJ1-2, is DTGVSQNPRHKITKRGQNVTFRCDPISEHNRLYWYRQTLGQGPEFLTYFQNEAQLEKSRLLSDRFSAERPKGSFSTLEIQRTEQGDSAMYLCASSHRDSANYGYTFGSGTRLTVV.

The chain has TRBV6-6 and TRBJ2-5; D not certain. The CDR3 length is 13 residues. CDR1 and CDR2 from the germline V gene are MNHNY and SVGAGI (reference sequence). Trimming cost V 6 bases and J 5 bases, with 13 bases left between them. CDR3 coding DNA: TGTGCCAGCAGCCCACGAGTGTCGGAGACCCAGTACTTC. This sequence encodes CASSPRVSETQYF.

CDR3 protein: CAISRGTAIHSGANVLTF. DNA for the CDR3: TGTGCCATCAGTCGGGGGACAGCGATACACTCTGGGGCCAACGTCCTGACTTTC. V and J are TRBV10-3 and TRBJ2-6, with TRBD1 as a possible D gene (7 bases). Germline CDR1 reads ENHRY; CDR2 reads SYGVKD. V shed 5 bases and J shed 0 bases, with 17 bases lying between them. The length of the CDR3 is 18 residues.

This chain links TRBV4-3 with TRBJ1-2; 8 bases align to TRBD1. Germline V gene sequence: CDR1 LGHNA, CDR2 YSLEER. With V trimmed by 0 bases and J by 8 bases, 11 bases remained unmatched. CDR3 length: 16 residues. The CDR3 nucleotides read TGCGCCAGCAGCCAAGACAGGGGGCGCATAGTCGGGGGCTACACCTTC. Residues: CASSQDRGRIVGGYTF.

The chain is built from TRBV19 and TRBJ2-7; 12 bases are a match to TRBD2. This CDR3 has 16 amino acids. CDR1 LNHDA and CDR2 SQIVND come from the germline V gene (reference sequence). J lost 5 bases, V lost 3 bases, and 8 bases had no gene match. CDR3 DNA sequence: TGTGCCAGTAGTATGGGAACCGGGACTAGCGGGCACGAGCAGTACTTC. It encodes CASSMGTGTSGHEQYF.

The chain links TRBV6-5 to TRBJ2-5; unclear D gene. The germline CDR1 and CDR2 sequences are MNHEY and SVGAGI. CDR3 length: 14 amino acids. Trimming cost V 3 bases and J 6 bases, with 14 bases left between them. CDR3 DNA: TGTGCCAGCAGTTATGCCCGTAACCTACAGACCCAGTACTTC. Its translation: CASSYARNLQTQYF.

This sequence joins TRBV27 and TRBJ2-7; TRBD1 agrees at 7 bases. J gave up 2 bases and V 6 bases, and 10 bases lay outside the gene matches. The germline V gene encodes CDR1 MNHEY and CDR2 SMNVEV (reference sequence). This CDR3 is 15 amino acids long. CDR3 sequence: CASSQSGTDPYEQYF. In DNA, the CDR3 is TGTGCCAGCAGCCAATCCGGGACAGATCCCTACGAGCAGTACTTC.

The chain links TRBV24-1 to TRBJ1-3; no clear D gene. The CDR3 extends over 14 amino acids. The germline CDR1 and CDR2 sequences are KGHDR and SFDVKD. Deletions cut 5 bases from V and 0 bases from J, with 7 bases between. The CDR3: CATSVSSSGNTIYF. CDR3 sequence (DNA): TGTGCCACCAGTGTCTCTAGCTCTGGAAACACCATATATTTT.